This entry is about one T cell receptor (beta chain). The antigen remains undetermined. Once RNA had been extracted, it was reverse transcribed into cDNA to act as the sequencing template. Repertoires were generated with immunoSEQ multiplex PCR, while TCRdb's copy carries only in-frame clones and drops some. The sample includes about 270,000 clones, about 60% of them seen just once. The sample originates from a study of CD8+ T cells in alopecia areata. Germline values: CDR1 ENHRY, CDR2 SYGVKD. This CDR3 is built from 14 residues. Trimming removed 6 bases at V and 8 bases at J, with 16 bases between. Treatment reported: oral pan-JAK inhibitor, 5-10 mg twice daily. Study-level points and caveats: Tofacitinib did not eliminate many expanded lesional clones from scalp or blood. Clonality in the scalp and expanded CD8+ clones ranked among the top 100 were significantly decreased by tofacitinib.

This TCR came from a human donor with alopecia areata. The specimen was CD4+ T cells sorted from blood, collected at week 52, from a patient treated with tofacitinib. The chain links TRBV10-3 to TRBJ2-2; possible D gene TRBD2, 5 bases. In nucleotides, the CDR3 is TGTGCCATCAGCCCTGCCGGGATAATAGGGGAGCTGTTTTTT. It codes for CAISPAGIIGELFF.